This T cell receptor (beta chain) was sequenced for a study of T cell repertoires in cytomegalovirus infection. Only a few counts were recorded for this clonotype. Its specificity is not known. Each CDR3 protein is one row after TCRdb ran MiXCR on the reads. The sample shows 450,000 to 600,000 distinct CDR3 sequences, 42% of them seen only once. Germline V gene lookup returns CDR1 MNHEY and CDR2 SVGEGT. The CDR3 contains 13 residues. The V and J ends lost 0 bases and 3 bases respectively, with 5 bases between them. The clonotype was recovered from a human donor in good health (CMV status not recorded). Some clones in this sample may be carry-over from other donors' samples. The genes are TRBV6-2 or TRBV6-3 and TRBJ1-1; D unclear. Sequenced material: cultured PBMCs, taken from culture after CMV antigen stimulation. CDR3 protein: CASSYSGYTEAFF. CDR3 DNA sequence: TGTGCCAGCAGTTACTCAGGGTACACTGAAGCTTTCTTT.